This entry concerns a single T cell receptor (beta chain). Its antigen is as yet unknown. These data belong to a study of response to subunit inactivated influenza vaccine. Study results and caveats: With each seasonal influenza vaccination, the authors suggested, few new T cells are recruited.

TCRdb re-derived calls from the RT-PCR reads in MiXCR, one entry per CDR3 protein. The table has around 790,000 distinct CDR3 sequences, around 20% seen once. The V and J ends lost 6 bases and 6 bases respectively, with 15 bases between them. This CDR3 contains 14 residues. The rearrangement joins TRBV12-3 or TRBV12-4 to TRBJ2-1, with D perhaps TRBD2 (7 bases). This specimen was PBMCs from blood, taken around 5 days after vaccination. The TCR originated in a man in his fifties or sixties who received an inactivated influenza vaccine. The CDR3 DNA reads as TGTGCCAGCAGGTCGGGGGGCCGGTTCAATGAGCAGTTCTTC. As protein: CASRSGGRFNEQFF.